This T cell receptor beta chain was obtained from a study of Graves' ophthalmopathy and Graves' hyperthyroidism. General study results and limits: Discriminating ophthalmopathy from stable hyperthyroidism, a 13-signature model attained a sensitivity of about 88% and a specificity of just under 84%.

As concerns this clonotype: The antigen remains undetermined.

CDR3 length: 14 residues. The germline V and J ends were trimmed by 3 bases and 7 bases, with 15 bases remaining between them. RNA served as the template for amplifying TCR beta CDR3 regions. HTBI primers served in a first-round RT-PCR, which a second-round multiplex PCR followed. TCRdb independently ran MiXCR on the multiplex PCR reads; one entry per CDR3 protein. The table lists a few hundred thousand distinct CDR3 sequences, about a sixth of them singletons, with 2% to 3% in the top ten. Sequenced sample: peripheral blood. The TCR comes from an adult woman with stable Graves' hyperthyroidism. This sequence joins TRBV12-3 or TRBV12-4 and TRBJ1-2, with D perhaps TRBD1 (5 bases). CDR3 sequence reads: CASSFQTGPAGYTF. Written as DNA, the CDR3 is TGTGCCAGCAGTTTCCAGACGGGACCCGCTGGCTACACCTTC.